The 30 T cell receptor beta chains listed next were all sequenced from one sample in a study of OX40 agonist ivuxolimab in advanced cancers. Only in-frame clones appear in the TCRdb table, and some are missing; sequencing was by immunoSEQ multiplex PCR. The table includes around 62,000 clones, approximately 84% detected once. The sample here was CD4+ or CD8+ T cells sorted from blood, taken in a trial of the OX40 agonist ivuxolimab. The receptors originated from an adult with an advanced solid tumor such as melanoma, head and neck, liver or kidney cancer.

CDR3 residues: CASRQGNQPQHF. CDR3 DNA: TGTGCCAGCAGGCAAGGAAATCAGCCCCAGCATTTT. This chain uses TRBV6-5 with TRBJ1-5, with no clear D. Trimming shortened V by 6 bases and J by 4 bases, and 7 bases separated the two germline ends. The CDR3 spans 12 residues. Germline CDR1 MNHEY, CDR2 SVGAGI.

This clone was recorded only once. The J gene is TRBJ1-2, the V gene TRBV6-1, with TRBD1 as a possible D gene (6 bases). The V and J ends lost 6 bases and 0 bases respectively, with 14 bases between them. Germline assignment: CDR1 MNHNS and CDR2 SASEGT. The length of the CDR3 is 15 residues. DNA of the CDR3: TGTGCCAGCAGCCGGACAGACAGTTCTAACTATGGCTACACCTTC. Its translation: CASSRTDSSNYGYTF.

The chain recombines TRBV28 with TRBJ2-2; 9 positions agree with TRBD1. The CDR3 has 13 amino acids. The junction had 2 bases not matched to a gene; V was cut back by 5 bases and J by 7 bases. From germline, CDR1 is MDHEN and CDR2 SYDVKM. The CDR3 is CASSRQGVGELFF. CDR3 nucleotide sequence: TGTGCCAGCAGTAGACAGGGGGTCGGGGAGCTGTTTTTT.

J is TRBJ1-4 and V is TRBV11-2; 7 bases are a match to TRBD1. This CDR3 is built from 15 residues. CDR1 is SGHAT, CDR2 FQNNGV, per germline. Unmatched junction bases numbered 8, after V lost 2 bases and J lost 8 bases. CDR3 DNA sequence: TGTGCCAGCAGCTTATCGTCAGGGGGTCGGGAAAAACTGTTTTTT. This gives the protein CASSLSSGGREKLFF.

This CDR3 reads CASSPGPQGANYGYTF. CDR3 bases: TGTGCCAGCAGTCCCGGACCACAGGGGGCAAACTATGGCTACACCTTC. The V call is TRBV28, the J call TRBJ1-2; 9 nucleotides align to TRBD1. Trimming took 5 bases from V and 2 from J; bases not matched to a gene: 9. The CDR3 runs to 16 residues. Germline assignment: CDR1 MDHEN and CDR2 SYDVKM.

The CDR3 here is CASSLSWVNTEAFF. In nucleotides, the CDR3 is TGTGCCAGCAGCTTGTCCTGGGTTAACACTGAAGCTTTCTTT. The chain uses TRBV5-4 and TRBJ1-1; D gene unclear. V shed 1 base and J shed 2 bases, with 9 bases lying between them. This CDR3 is 14 amino acids long. CDR1 is SGHNT, CDR2 YYREEE, per germline (reference sequence).

CDR3 sequence: CASRPPTGGGTEAFF. Written as DNA, the CDR3 is TGTGCCAGCAGGCCACCCACAGGGGGGGGCACTGAAGCTTTCTTT. This rearrangement joins TRBV6-5 to TRBJ1-1, with 8 bases that match TRBD1. CDR1 MNHEY and CDR2 SVGAGI come from the germline V gene. V shed 6 bases, J shed 4 bases, and the junction held 10 bases outside the gene matches. The CDR3 has 15 residues.

This chain connects TRBV18 to TRBJ2-2; 8 bases are a match to TRBD2. The ends lost 3 bases at V and 3 bases at J; junction bases unmatched: 3. The CDR3 runs 15 residues. Germline lookup yields CDR1 KGHSH and CDR2 LQKENI. DNA of the CDR3: TGTGCCAGCTCACCGAGCGGGGGTGACACCGGGGAGCTGTTTTTT. Protein sequence: CASSPSGGDTGELFF.

V usage is TRBV7-3 and J usage is TRBJ2-2; TRBD2 matches at 13 bases. Unmatched junction bases numbered 4, after V lost 5 bases and J lost 7 bases. Germline lookup yields CDR1 SGHTA and CDR2 FQGTGA. This CDR3 has 15 residues. Written as DNA, the CDR3 is TGTGCCAGCAGCCGGACTAGCGGGGGACTCGGGGAGCTGTTTTTT. Encoded protein: CASSRTSGGLGELFF.

The V and J genes are TRBV6-8 and TRBJ2-7; D remains ambiguous. Germline V gene data show CDR1 as MNHGY and CDR2 as SAAAGT. The CDR3 consists of 16 residues. The V gene lost 7 bases and the J gene lost 0 bases, with 19 bases spanning the gap. CDR3 residues: CASNHVPDLLSYEQYF. The DNA of the CDR3 is TGTGCCAGCAACCACGTTCCGGATCTTCTCTCCTACGAGCAGTACTTC.

The V and J genes are TRBV27 and TRBJ2-1; 11 bases match TRBD2. Germline V lookup: CDR1 MNHEY, CDR2 SMNVEV (reference sequence). V shed 0 bases, J shed 7 bases, and the junction held 17 bases outside the gene matches. This CDR3 has 20 residues. Written as DNA, the CDR3 is TGTGCCAGCAGTTTATCCCGCCTAGCGGGGGGCCGAAGGGTGAGGAATGAGCAGTTCTTC. This translates into CASSLSRLAGGRRVRNEQFF.

The V and J genes are TRBV7-6 and TRBJ2-2; weak D call: TRBD2 (5 bases). Trimming pared 1 base from V and 1 base from J, leaving 22 bases between. CDR3 size: 20 residues. From germline, CDR1 is SGHVS and CDR2 FNYEAQ. DNA of the CDR3: TGTGCCAGCAGCTTAGAGGCAGGAGGAGGAAGACTGGGGAACACCGGGGAGCTGTTTTTT. It specifies CASSLEAGGGRLGNTGELFF.

V and J are TRBV6-5 and TRBJ1-5; D remains unclear. The ends were cut back, 1 base at V and 5 bases at J, with 12 bases in the middle. Germline CDR1 MNHEY, CDR2 SVGAGI. This CDR3 is built from 15 residues. The CDR3 coding sequence is TGTGCCAGCAGTTACTACATACAGAGCTATCAGCCCCAGCATTTT. Translation gives CASSYYIQSYQPQHF.

This clone occurred a few times. The chain joins TRBV19 to TRBJ2-1; either TRBD1 or TRBD2 may supply D (5 bases each). The CDR3 spans 14 residues. Germline V CDR1 and CDR2: LNHDA, SQIVND (reference sequence). Trimming took off 4 bases at V and 1 base at J, with 8 bases between the two ends. The CDR3 region has the DNA TGTGCCAGTAGTAGGGGCGGGTCCTACAATGAGCAGTTCTTC. It codes for CASSRGGSYNEQFF.

The chain carries TRBV7-6 and TRBJ2-7; 7 bases map to TRBD1. The CDR3 totals 15 residues. The trim removed 1 base at V and 7 bases at J, leaving 10 bases unmatched. Per the germline V gene, CDR1 is SGHVS and CDR2 is FNYEAQ. The CDR3 coding sequence is TGTGCCAGCAGCTTAGGCGCCGGGACAGCGTGGGAGCAGTACTTC. The encoded protein is CASSLGAGTAWEQYF.

In this sample, this clone turned up once. V and J are TRBV28 and TRBJ2-7, with no clear D. V gave up 6 bases and J gave up 2 bases, with 11 bases separating them. This CDR3 contains 13 residues. Germline values: CDR1 MDHEN, CDR2 SYDVKM. This CDR3 reads CASSQIPTYEQYF. The CDR3 bases are TGTGCCAGCAGCCAAATACCAACCTACGAGCAGTACTTC.

The J gene is TRBJ2-7, the V gene TRBV5-6; possibly TRBD2 for D (7 bases). The germline gives CDR1 SGHDT, CDR2 YYEEEE. V was clipped by 0 bases and J by 7 bases, with 20 bases between them. CDR3 length: 16 amino acids. The CDR3 DNA sequence: TGTGCCAGCAGCTTGGTGGGGGGGGCCGTCCTTTTGGAGCAGTACTTC. This encodes CASSLVGGAVLLEQYF.

This clone was picked up one time. The chain links TRBV7-6 to TRBJ1-3; no reliable D call. V was clipped by 4 bases and J by 0 bases, with 13 bases between them. Germline lookup yields CDR1 SGHVS and CDR2 FNYEAQ. The CDR3 length is 16 residues. CDR3 bases: TGTGCCAGCAGCTCCGACCGAGCATACTCTGGAAACACCATATATTTT. This sequence encodes CASSSDRAYSGNTIYF. Based on the CDR3 plus reference TRBV7-6 and TRBJ1-3, the full variable domain is GAGVSQSPRYKVTKRGQDVALRCDPISGHVSLYWYRQALGQGPEFLTYFNYEAQQDKSGLPNDRFSAERPEGSISTLTIQRTEQRDSAMYRCASSSDRAYSGNTIYFGEGSWLTVV.

CDR3 residues: CASSLWQAYGYTF. As DNA, the CDR3 is TGTGCCAGCAGCTTATGGCAGGCCTATGGCTACACCTTC. The chain combines TRBV7-2 with TRBJ1-2; no definite D call. V lost 2 bases and J lost 4, with 8 bases in between. The CDR3 runs 13 residues. Germline CDR1 and CDR2: SGHTA and FQGNSA.

The chain links TRBV27 to TRBJ1-5, with no clear D. CDR1 is MNHEY, CDR2 SMNVEV, per germline (reference sequence). Trimming left V 5 bases short and J 7 bases short, with 12 bases between. This CDR3 has 13 amino acids. The DNA of the CDR3 is TGTGCCAGCAGTCGACACGAGGACCAGCCCCAGCATTTT. It encodes CASSRHEDQPQHF.

J is TRBJ2-3 and V is TRBV28; a possible D gene is TRBD2 (5 bases). Germline V CDR1 and CDR2: MDHEN, SYDVKM. V dropped 3 bases and J dropped 5 bases, with 15 bases sitting between them. The CDR3 runs to 15 residues. CDR3 region: CASSLSPGIRDTQYF. CDR3 sequence (DNA): TGTGCCAGCAGTTTGTCACCGGGGATCAGAGATACGCAGTATTTT. Drawing the rest from reference TRBV28 and TRBJ2-3, the complete variable domain is DVKVTQSSRYLVKRTGEKVFLECVQDMDHENMFWYRQDPGLGLRLIYFSYDVKMKEKGDIPEGYSVSREKKERFSLILESASTNQTSMYLCASSLSPGIRDTQYFGPGTRLTVL.

This chain uses TRBV7-3 with TRBJ2-2, with TRBD2 matching over 7 bases. The length of the CDR3 is 15 residues. The germline gives CDR1 SGHTA, CDR2 FQGTGA. After removal of 2 bases from V and 2 bases from J, the junction contained 2 bases not matched to a gene. Here the CDR3 DNA reads TGTGCCAGCAGCTTATCGGGGGGTAACACCGGGGAGCTGTTTTTT. This gives the protein CASSLSGGNTGELFF.

This clone was recorded a few times. The chain uses TRBV4-1 and TRBJ2-7; maybe TRBD2 (5 bases). CDR1 is MGHRA and CDR2 is YSYEKL in the germline V gene. The V and J ends lost 0 bases and 2 bases respectively, with 11 bases between them. The CDR3 contains 15 residues. The CDR3 nucleotides read TGCGCCAGCAGCCAAGATGAACGGGGTACCTACGAGCAGTACTTC. This translates into CASSQDERGTYEQYF.

The CDR3: CASRTDVGNTIYF. DNA of the CDR3: TGTGCCAGCAGAACAGATGTTGGAAACACCATATATTTT. The chain recombines TRBV6-5 with TRBJ1-3; D is ambiguous. Germline loops: CDR1 MNHEY, CDR2 SVGAGI. CDR3 length: 13 amino acids. V dropped 6 bases and J dropped 3 bases, with 9 bases sitting between them.

This clone turned up a few times. V and J are TRBV19 and TRBJ2-5; TRBD1 matches at 10 bases. Germline-derived CDR1 and CDR2 are LNHDA and SQIVND (reference sequence). The CDR3 loop spans 15 amino acids. Trimming took 9 bases from V and 4 from J; bases not matched to a gene: 11. CDR3 amino acids: CASGDRGLSLETQYF. The CDR3 DNA reads TGTGCCAGCGGAGACAGGGGGCTATCCCTAGAGACCCAGTACTTC.

The chain has TRBV4-1 and TRBJ2-7, with 8 bases identical to TRBD1. CDR1 is MGHRA, CDR2 YSYEKL, per germline. The CDR3 is made up of 15 amino acids. The V and J ends lost 1 base and 1 base, in that order; junction bases with no gene match: 3. The CDR3 loop reads CASSQAQGASYEQYF. DNA for the CDR3: TGCGCCAGCAGCCAAGCGCAGGGGGCTTCCTACGAGCAGTACTTC.

As concerns this clone: One junction end disagrees with the germline gene, perhaps due to a read error. Distinct nucleotide sequences in the sample also encode this CDR3. V and J are TRBV2 and TRBJ1-2; 8 bases line up with TRBD1. CDR1 SNHLY and CDR2 FYNNEI come from the germline V gene. The CDR3 consists of 11 residues. Here the CDR3 reads CASSDRGGYTF. CDR3 sequence (DNA): TGCGCCAGCAGTGACAGGGGAGGCTACACCTTC.

The chain joins TRBV5-1 to TRBJ1-6; maybe TRBD1 (5 bases). The germline V gene has CDR1 SGHRS and CDR2 YFSETQ. Trimming stripped 1 base from V and 6 bases from J, with 11 bases between. This CDR3 has 15 residues. DNA of the CDR3: TGCGCCAGCAGCTTGATCCAGGGATCTAATTCACCCCTCCACTTT. Translated: CASSLIQGSNSPLHF.

In its sample, this clone was seen once. The V call is TRBV6-6, the J call TRBJ2-3; TRBD2 might be the D (6 bases). The ends were cut back, 0 bases at V and 5 bases at J, with 15 bases in the middle. Germline assignment: CDR1 MNHNY and CDR2 SVGAGI (reference sequence). The CDR3 loop spans 16 amino acids. The CDR3 sequence: CASSYSRAKEGDTQYF. CDR3 in DNA: TGTGCCAGCAGTTACTCACGGGCTAAGGAGGGAGATACGCAGTATTTT.

Here the CDR3 DNA reads TGCGCCAGCAGCCTGGGGATCAGTCCAGATACGCAGTATTTT. Translation gives CASSLGISPDTQYF. The chain carries TRBV5-1 and TRBJ2-3; D unresolved. This CDR3 has 14 residues. The V gene's germline CDR1 is SGHRS and CDR2 YFSETQ. V gave up 4 bases and J gave up 4 bases, with 13 bases separating them.